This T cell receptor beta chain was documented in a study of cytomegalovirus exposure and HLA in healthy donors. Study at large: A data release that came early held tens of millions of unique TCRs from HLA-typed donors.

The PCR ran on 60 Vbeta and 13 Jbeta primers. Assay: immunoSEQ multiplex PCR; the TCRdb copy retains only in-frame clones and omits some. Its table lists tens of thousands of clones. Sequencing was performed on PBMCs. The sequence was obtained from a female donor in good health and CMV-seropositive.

CDR3 nucleotides: TGTGCCAGCATAGCGGGGGGGCACTACAATGAGCAGTTCTTC. Its protein product is CASIAGGHYNEQFF. This chain joins TRBV6-1 and TRBJ2-1; 11 bases agree with TRBD2. The CDR3 totals 14 residues. CDR1 is MNHNS and CDR2 is SASEGT in the germline V gene. J lost 3 bases, V lost 7 bases, and 2 bases had no gene match.